These T cell receptor beta chains were read from a single sample in a study of blood T cells in healthy people across ages. TCRdb processed the 5' RACE reads anew with MiXCR; each CDR3 protein has one entry. Of 600,000 or so distinct CDR3 sequences listed, roughly 31% are singletons. The sample consisted of blood. The source is a woman aged 80 or older in good health. The CDR3 runs from the conserved cysteine through the conserved F or W. Fields, in order: clone size, V gene, D gene, J gene, CDR3 DNA, CDR3 protein. The D gene is left open where the match is weak. A row's size may be missing; if present it is once, few, many or a size class.

clone_size: many
v_call: TRBV5-1
d_call: NA
j_call: TRBJ2-7
cdr3_nt: TGCGCCAGCAGAGAGGGACATCCCCCCTCCTACGAGCAGTACTTC
cdr3_aa: CASREGHPPSYEQYF

clone_size: few
v_call: TRBV6-2/TRBV6-3
d_call: NA
j_call: TRBJ2-3
cdr3_nt: TGTGCCAGCAGTTACGAGGCGAGGGATACGCAGTATTTT
cdr3_aa: CASSYEARDTQYF

clone_size: many
v_call: TRBV9
d_call: NA
j_call: TRBJ2-1
cdr3_nt: TGTGCCAGCAGCGTAGGGTTGGTGGGGGGGCACAATGAGCAGTTCTTC
cdr3_aa: CASSVGLVGGHNEQFF

clone_size: many
v_call: TRBV6-1
d_call: NA
j_call: TRBJ2-5
cdr3_nt: TGTGCCAGCAGTGAAGGAGGACCCCAAGAGACCCAGTACTTC
cdr3_aa: CASSEGGPQETQYF

clone_size: NA
v_call: TRBV7-9
d_call: NA
j_call: TRBJ2-6
cdr3_nt: TGTGCCAGCAGCCGGCTAGCTACTGGGGCCAACGTCCTGACTTTC
cdr3_aa: CASSRLATGANVLTF

clone_size: many
v_call: TRBV7-2
d_call: TRBD2
j_call: TRBJ2-1
cdr3_nt: TGTGCCAGCAGCCCCGGGACTAGCGGGGTGAGTGAGCAGTTCTTC
cdr3_aa: CASSPGTSGVSEQFF

clone_size: few
v_call: TRBV5-1
d_call: TRBD1
j_call: TRBJ2-3
cdr3_nt: TGCGCCAGCAGCAACAGGGGGTCGGTCAGCACAGATACGCAGTATTTT
cdr3_aa: CASSNRGSVSTDTQYF

clone_size: many
v_call: TRBV6-5
d_call: NA
j_call: TRBJ1-1
cdr3_nt: TGTGCCAGCGCCCCCCGGGACGTAATCGCGGAAGCTTTCTTT
cdr3_aa: CASAPRDVIAEAFF

clone_size: NA
v_call: TRBV3-1
d_call: NA
j_call: TRBJ1-2
cdr3_nt: TGTGCCAGCAGCCAGTCCACTGGGGAAGGTTACTATGGCTACACCTTC
cdr3_aa: CASSQSTGEGYYGYTF

clone_size: many
v_call: TRBV7-3
d_call: NA
j_call: TRBJ2-7
cdr3_nt: TGTGCCAGCAGCTTAATGAGGGGTAGCGAGCAGTACTTC
cdr3_aa: CASSLMRGSEQYF

clone_size: many
v_call: TRBV7-2
d_call: TRBD2
j_call: TRBJ2-3
cdr3_nt: TGTGCCAGCAGCTTAGCGCGGACAGCGGGGGGGCCCTGGAACACAGATACGCAGTATTTT
cdr3_aa: CASSLARTAGGPWNTDTQYF

clone_size: many
v_call: TRBV12-3/TRBV12-4
d_call: TRBD1
j_call: TRBJ1-2
cdr3_nt: TGTGCCAGCAGACACGACAGGGGGATGCTTGGCTACACCTTC
cdr3_aa: CASRHDRGMLGYTF

clone_size: NA
v_call: TRBV5-8
d_call: NA
j_call: TRBJ2-2
cdr3_nt: TGTGCCAGCAGCTTGCGAACATACCTAACCGGGGAGCTGTTTTTT
cdr3_aa: CASSLRTYLTGELFF

clone_size: many
v_call: TRBV20-1
d_call: TRBD1
j_call: TRBJ1-2
cdr3_nt: TGCAGTGCTAGAGATATAGGGGGCCTCGCGACAGGACCTACTAACTATGGCTACACCTTC
cdr3_aa: CSARDIGGLATGPTNYGYTF

clone_size: NA
v_call: TRBV29-1
d_call: NA
j_call: TRBJ2-7
cdr3_nt: TGCAGCGTAAGGAGTTCCTACGAGCAGTACTTC
cdr3_aa: CSVRSSYEQYF

clone_size: NA
v_call: TRBV18
d_call: NA
j_call: TRBJ1-5
cdr3_nt: TGTGCCAGCTCACTCGGGGCCAGTATGACGAATCAGCCCCAGCATTTT
cdr3_aa: CASSLGASMTNQPQHF

clone_size: many
v_call: TRBV4-2
d_call: TRBD2
j_call: TRBJ2-3
cdr3_nt: TGTGCCAGCAGCTCGTTGACTAGCGGGGGAAACACAGATACGCAGTATTTT
cdr3_aa: CASSSLTSGGNTDTQYF

clone_size: NA
v_call: TRBV10-3
d_call: TRBD2
j_call: TRBJ2-1
cdr3_nt: TGTGCCACCGCTGGGCGGGAGGTCCATAACAATGAGCAGTTCTTC
cdr3_aa: CATAGREVHNNEQFF

clone_size: few
v_call: TRBV3-1
d_call: NA
j_call: TRBJ2-2
cdr3_nt: TGTGCCAGCAGCCAAGGACGGACGAACACCGGGGAGCTGTTTTTT
cdr3_aa: CASSQGRTNTGELFF

clone_size: few
v_call: TRBV6-5
d_call: NA
j_call: TRBJ1-5
cdr3_nt: TGTGCCAGCAGCCGGACTCGGTCGGGAGATCAGCCCCAGCATTTT
cdr3_aa: CASSRTRSGDQPQHF

clone_size: NA
v_call: TRBV11-2
d_call: NA
j_call: TRBJ2-3
cdr3_nt: TGTGCCAGCAGCCACTCATTCTCTCTCGGTCGGGATACGCAGTATTTT
cdr3_aa: CASSHSFSLGRDTQYF

clone_size: NA
v_call: TRBV28
d_call: TRBD1
j_call: TRBJ2-3
cdr3_nt: TGTGCCAGCAGACTTGGACAGGGCCACACAGATACGCAGTATTTT
cdr3_aa: CASRLGQGHTDTQYF

clone_size: NA
v_call: TRBV12-3/TRBV12-4
d_call: TRBD1
j_call: TRBJ2-3
cdr3_nt: TGTGCCAGCAAGAGAGTGGGGACAGATGCGCAGTATTTT
cdr3_aa: CASKRVGTDAQYF

clone_size: NA
v_call: TRBV28
d_call: NA
j_call: TRBJ2-5
cdr3_nt: TGTGCCAGCCGCATGACGGGGTGGGAGACCCAGTACTTC
cdr3_aa: CASRMTGWETQYF

clone_size: many
v_call: TRBV6-1
d_call: TRBD1
j_call: TRBJ2-7
cdr3_nt: TGTGCCAGCATTCCCCGGAGAGGGGGCAACTACGAGCAGTACTTC
cdr3_aa: CASIPRRGGNYEQYF

clone_size: many
v_call: TRBV2
d_call: NA
j_call: TRBJ2-6
cdr3_nt: TGTGCCAGCAGGGCAGGGTCGAACGTCCTGACTTTC
cdr3_aa: CASRAGSNVLTF

clone_size: many
v_call: TRBV7-2
d_call: NA
j_call: TRBJ2-1
cdr3_nt: TGTGCCAGCAGCCCAGGGACATTCTACAATGAGCAGTTCTTC
cdr3_aa: CASSPGTFYNEQFF

clone_size: many
v_call: TRBV10-3
d_call: NA
j_call: TRBJ2-3
cdr3_nt: TGTGCCATCAGTCTAGGACCAACAGATACGCAGTATTTT
cdr3_aa: CAISLGPTDTQYF